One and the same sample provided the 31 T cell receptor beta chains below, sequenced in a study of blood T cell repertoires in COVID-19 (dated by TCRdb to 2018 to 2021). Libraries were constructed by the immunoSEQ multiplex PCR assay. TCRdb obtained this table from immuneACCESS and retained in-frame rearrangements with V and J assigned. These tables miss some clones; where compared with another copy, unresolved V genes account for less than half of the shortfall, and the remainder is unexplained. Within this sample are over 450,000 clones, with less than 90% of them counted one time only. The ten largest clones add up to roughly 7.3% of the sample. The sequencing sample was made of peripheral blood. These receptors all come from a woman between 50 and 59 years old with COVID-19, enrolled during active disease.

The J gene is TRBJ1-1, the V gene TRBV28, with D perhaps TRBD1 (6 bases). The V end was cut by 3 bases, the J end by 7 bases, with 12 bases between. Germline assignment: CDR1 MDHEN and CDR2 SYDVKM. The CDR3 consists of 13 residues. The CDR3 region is CASSFPTGIEAFF. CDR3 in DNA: TGTGCCAGCAGTTTCCCTACAGGGATTGAAGCTTTCTTT.

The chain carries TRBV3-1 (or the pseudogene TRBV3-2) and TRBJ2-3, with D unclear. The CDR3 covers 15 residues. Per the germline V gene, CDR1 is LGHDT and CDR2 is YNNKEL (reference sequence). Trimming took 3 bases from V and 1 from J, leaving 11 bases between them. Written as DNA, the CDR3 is TGTGCCAGCAGCCAGGATAGCTCGGGCACAGATACGCAGTATTTT. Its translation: CASSQDSSGTDTQYF.

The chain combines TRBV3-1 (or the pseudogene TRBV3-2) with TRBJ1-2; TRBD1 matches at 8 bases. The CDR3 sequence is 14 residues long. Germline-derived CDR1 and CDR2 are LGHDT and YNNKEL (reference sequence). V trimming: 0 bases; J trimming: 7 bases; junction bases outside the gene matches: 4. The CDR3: CASSQETGVGGYTF. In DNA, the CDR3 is TGTGCCAGCAGCCAAGAGACAGGGGTGGGTGGCTACACCTTC.

DNA for the CDR3: TGTGCCAGCAGTAGTGTCCGACTTAAGAACATTCAGTACTTC. It specifies CASSSVRLKNIQYF. This chain joins TRBV11-2 and TRBJ2-4, with no clear D. V was clipped by 6 bases and J by 7 bases, with 16 bases between them. Germline-derived CDR1 and CDR2 are SGHAT and FQNNGV. This CDR3 contains 14 residues.

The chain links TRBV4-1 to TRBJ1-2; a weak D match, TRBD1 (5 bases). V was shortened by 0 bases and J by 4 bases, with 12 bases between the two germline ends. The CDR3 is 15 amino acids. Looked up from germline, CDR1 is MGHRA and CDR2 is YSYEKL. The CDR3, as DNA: TGCGCCAGCAGCCAAGAGCAGGGATTGGGCTATGGCTACACCTTC. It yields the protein CASSQEQGLGYGYTF.

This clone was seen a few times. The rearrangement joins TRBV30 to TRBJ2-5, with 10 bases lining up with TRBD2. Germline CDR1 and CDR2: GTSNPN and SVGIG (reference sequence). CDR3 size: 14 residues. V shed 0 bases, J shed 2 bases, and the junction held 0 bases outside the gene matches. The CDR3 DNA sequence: TGTGCCTGGAGTGTACTAGCGGGGCAAGAGACCCAGTACTTC. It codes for CAWSVLAGQETQYF.

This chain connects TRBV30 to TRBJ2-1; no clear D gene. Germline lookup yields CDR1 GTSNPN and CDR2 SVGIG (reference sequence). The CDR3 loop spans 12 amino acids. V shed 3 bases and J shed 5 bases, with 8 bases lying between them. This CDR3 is CAWRRLNNEQFF. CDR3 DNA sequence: TGTGCCTGGAGGAGGCTTAACAATGAGCAGTTCTTC.

CDR3 in amino acids: CASSVRQGQLDGYTF. The DNA for the CDR3 is TGTGCCAGTAGCGTAAGACAGGGGCAGCTTGATGGCTACACCTTC. The chain couples TRBV19 to TRBJ1-2; 8 bases match TRBD1. From germline, CDR1 is LNHDA and CDR2 SQIVND (reference sequence). Trimming cost V 6 bases and J 6 bases; bases outside gene matches: 12. The CDR3 has 15 amino acids. The full variable domain, completed using reference TRBV19 and TRBJ1-2, is DGGITQSPKYLFRKEGQNVTLSCEQNLNHDAMYWYRQDPGQGLRLIYYSQIVNDFQKGDIAEGYSVSREKKESFPLTVTSAQKNPTAFYLCASSVRQGQLDGYTFGSGTRLTVV.

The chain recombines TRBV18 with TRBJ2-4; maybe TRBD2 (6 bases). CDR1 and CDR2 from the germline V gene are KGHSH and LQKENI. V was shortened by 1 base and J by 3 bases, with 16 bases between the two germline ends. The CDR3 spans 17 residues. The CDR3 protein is CASSPRDTGGFKNIQYF. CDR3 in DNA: TGTGCCAGCTCACCACGTGACACCGGGGGTTTCAAAAACATTCAGTACTTC.

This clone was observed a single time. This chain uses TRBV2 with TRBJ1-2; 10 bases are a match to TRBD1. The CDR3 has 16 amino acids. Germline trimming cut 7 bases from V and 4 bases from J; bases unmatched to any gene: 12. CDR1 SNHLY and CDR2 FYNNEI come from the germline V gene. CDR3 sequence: CASKKGRGQGSYGYTF. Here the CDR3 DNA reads TGTGCCAGCAAAAAAGGCCGGGGACAGGGGTCCTATGGCTACACCTTC.

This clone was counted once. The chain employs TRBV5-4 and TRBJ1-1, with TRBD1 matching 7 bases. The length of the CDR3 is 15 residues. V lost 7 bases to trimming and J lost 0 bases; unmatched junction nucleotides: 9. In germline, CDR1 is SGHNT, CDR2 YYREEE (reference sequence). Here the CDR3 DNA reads TGTGCCAGCTTTCGGGACAGCCCCATGAACACTGAAGCTTTCTTT. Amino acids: CASFRDSPMNTEAFF.

The CDR3: CATSVADSTDTQYF. CDR3 coding DNA: TGTGCCACCAGTGTAGCGGATAGCACAGATACGCAGTATTTT. V is TRBV24-1 and J is TRBJ2-3, with a tentative D call TRBD2 (6 bases). The CDR3 has 14 residues. Germline CDR1 and CDR2: KGHDR and SFDVKD. Trimming stripped 5 bases from V and 0 bases from J, with 8 bases between.

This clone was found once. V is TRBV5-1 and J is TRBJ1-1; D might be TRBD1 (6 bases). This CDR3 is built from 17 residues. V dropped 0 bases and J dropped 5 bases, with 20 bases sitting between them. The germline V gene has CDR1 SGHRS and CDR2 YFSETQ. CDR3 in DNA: TGCGCCAGCAGCTTGGCCCCAGGGGCAGGGCCAGGGACTGAAGCTTTCTTT. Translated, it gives CASSLAPGAGPGTEAFF.

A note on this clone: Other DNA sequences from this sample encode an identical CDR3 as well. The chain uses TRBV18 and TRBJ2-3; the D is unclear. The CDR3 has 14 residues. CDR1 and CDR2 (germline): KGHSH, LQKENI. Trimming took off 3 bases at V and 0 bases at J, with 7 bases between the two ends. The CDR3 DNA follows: TGTGCCAGCTCACCCACAGCTAGCACAGATACGCAGTATTTT. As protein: CASSPTASTDTQYF.

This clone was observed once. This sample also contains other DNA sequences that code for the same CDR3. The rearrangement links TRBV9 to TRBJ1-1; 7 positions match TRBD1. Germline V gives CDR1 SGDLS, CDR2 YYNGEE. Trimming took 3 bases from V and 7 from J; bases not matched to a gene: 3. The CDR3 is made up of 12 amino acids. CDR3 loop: CASSAPGGEAFF. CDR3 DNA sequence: TGTGCCAGCAGCGCCCCAGGGGGTGAAGCTTTCTTT.

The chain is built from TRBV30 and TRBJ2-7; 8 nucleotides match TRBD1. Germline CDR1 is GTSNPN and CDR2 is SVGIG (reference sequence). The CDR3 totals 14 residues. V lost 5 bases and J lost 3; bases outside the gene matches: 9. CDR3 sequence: CAWESGTGFYEQYF. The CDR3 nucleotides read TGTGCCTGGGAATCCGGGACAGGCTTCTACGAGCAGTACTTC.

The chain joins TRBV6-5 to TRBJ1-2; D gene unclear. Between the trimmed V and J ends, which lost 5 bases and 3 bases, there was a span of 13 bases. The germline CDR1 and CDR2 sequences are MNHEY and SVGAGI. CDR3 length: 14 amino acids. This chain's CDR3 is CASSSQDSYYGYTF. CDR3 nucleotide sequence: TGTGCCAGCAGTAGTCAGGATTCGTACTATGGCTACACCTTC.

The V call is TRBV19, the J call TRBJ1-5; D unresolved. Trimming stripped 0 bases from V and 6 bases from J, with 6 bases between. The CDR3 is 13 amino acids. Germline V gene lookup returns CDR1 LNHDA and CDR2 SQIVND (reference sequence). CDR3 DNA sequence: TGTGCCAGTAGTATAGAGACTATTCAGCCCCAGCATTTT. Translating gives CASSIETIQPQHF.

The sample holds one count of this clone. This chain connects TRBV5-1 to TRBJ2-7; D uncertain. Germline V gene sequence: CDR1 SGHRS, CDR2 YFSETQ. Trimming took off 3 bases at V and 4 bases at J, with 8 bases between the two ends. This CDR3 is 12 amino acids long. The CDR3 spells CASSSHWYEQYF. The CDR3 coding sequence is TGCGCCAGCAGCTCCCACTGGTACGAGCAGTACTTC.

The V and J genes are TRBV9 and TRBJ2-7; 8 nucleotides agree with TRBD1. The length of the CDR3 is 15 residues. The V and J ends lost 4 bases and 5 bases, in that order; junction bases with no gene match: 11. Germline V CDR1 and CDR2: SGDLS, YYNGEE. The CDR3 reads CASSPRTGSRDEQYF. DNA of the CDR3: TGTGCCAGCAGCCCAAGGACAGGGTCAAGAGACGAGCAGTACTTC.

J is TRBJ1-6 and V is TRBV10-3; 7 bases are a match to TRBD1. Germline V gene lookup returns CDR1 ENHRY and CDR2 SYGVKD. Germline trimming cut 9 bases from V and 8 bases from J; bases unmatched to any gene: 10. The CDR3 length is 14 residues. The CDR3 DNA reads TGTGCCATTGCCCCGGGACAGCTAGATTCACCCCTCCACTTT. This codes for CAIAPGQLDSPLHF.

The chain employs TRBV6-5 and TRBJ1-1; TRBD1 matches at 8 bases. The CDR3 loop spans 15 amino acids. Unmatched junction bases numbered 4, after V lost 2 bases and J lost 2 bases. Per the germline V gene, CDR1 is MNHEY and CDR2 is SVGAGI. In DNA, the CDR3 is TGTGCCAGCAGTTACCTGACAGGGGCTAACACTGAAGCTTTCTTT. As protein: CASSYLTGANTEAFF.

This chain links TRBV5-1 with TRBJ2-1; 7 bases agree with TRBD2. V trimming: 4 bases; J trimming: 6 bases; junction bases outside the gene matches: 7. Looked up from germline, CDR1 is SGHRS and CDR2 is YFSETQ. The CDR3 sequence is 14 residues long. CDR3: CASSPRTSANEQFF. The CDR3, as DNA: TGCGCCAGCAGCCCGAGAACTAGCGCCAATGAGCAGTTCTTC. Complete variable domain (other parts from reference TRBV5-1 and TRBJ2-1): KAGVTQTPRYLIKTRGQQVTLSCSPISGHRSVSWYQQTPGQGLQFLFEYFSETQRNKGNFPGRFSGRQFSNSRSEMNVSTLELGDSALYLCASSPRTSANEQFFGPGTRLTVL.

The CDR3: CASSLAGDEQFF. The CDR3 DNA follows: TGTGCCAGCAGCTTAGCGGGGGACGAGCAGTTCTTC. The chain is built from TRBV13 and TRBJ2-1; maybe TRBD2 (6 bases). CDR1 is PRHDT, CDR2 FYEKMQ, per germline (reference sequence). Deletions cut 1 base from V and 10 bases from J, with 8 bases between. CDR3 length equals 12 residues.

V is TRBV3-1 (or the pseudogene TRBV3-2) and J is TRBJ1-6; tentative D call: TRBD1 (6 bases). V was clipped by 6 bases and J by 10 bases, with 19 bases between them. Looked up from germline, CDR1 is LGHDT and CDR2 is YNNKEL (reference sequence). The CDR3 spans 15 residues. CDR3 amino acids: CASSLDKTGSSPLHF. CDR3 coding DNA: TGTGCCAGCAGTCTTGATAAAACAGGGAGCTCACCCCTCCACTTT.

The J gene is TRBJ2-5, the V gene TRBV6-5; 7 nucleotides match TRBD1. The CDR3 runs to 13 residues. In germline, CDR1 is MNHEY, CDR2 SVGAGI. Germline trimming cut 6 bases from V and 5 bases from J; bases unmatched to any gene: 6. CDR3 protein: CASRRDRTETQYF. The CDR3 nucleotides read TGTGCCAGCAGACGGGACAGAACGGAGACCCAGTACTTC.

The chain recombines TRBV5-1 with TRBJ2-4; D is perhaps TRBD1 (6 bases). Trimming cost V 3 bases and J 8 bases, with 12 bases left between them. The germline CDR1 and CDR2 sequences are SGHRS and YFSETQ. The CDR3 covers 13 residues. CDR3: CASSSGQKDIQYF. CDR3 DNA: TGCGCCAGCAGCTCCGGACAGAAGGACATTCAGTACTTC.

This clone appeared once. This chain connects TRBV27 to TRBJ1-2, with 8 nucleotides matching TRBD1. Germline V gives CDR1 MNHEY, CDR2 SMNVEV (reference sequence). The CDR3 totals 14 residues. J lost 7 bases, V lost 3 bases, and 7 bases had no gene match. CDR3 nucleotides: TGTGCCAGCAGTTTTGGACAGGGAGGAGGTGGCTACACCTTC. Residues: CASSFGQGGGGYTF.

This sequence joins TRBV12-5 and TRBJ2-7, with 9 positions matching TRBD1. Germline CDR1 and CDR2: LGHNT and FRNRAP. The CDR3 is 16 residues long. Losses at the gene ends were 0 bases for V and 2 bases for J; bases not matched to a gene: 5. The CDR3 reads CASGLVWGQGTYEQYF. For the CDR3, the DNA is TGTGCTAGTGGTTTGGTATGGGGACAGGGAACCTACGAGCAGTACTTC. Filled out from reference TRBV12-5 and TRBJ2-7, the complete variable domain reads DARVTQTPRHKVTEMGQEVTMRCQPILGHNTVFWYRQTMMQGLELLAYFRNRAPLDDSGMPKDRFSAEMPDATLATLKIQPSEPRDSAVYFCASGLVWGQGTYEQYFGPGTRLTVT.

CDR3 nucleotide sequence: TGTGCCAGCGCCATGGGCGGGGGGCACGCGAACACCGGGGAGCTGTTTTTT. Translation: CASAMGGGHANTGELFF. V gene TRBV6-4 combines with J gene TRBJ2-2, with 8 bases fitting TRBD2. In germline, CDR1 is MRHNA, CDR2 SNTAGT. The J segment lost 0 bases and the V segment lost 8 bases, leaving 11 bases of the junction unmatched. The CDR3 consists of 17 residues.

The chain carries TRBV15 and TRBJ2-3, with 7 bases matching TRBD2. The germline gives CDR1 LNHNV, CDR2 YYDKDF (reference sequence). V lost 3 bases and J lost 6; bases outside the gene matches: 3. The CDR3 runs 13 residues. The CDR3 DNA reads TGTGCCACCAGCAGGGGGGGGGACGATACGCAGTATTTT. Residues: CATSRGGDDTQYF.